A selection of T cell receptor beta chains follows, all from one sample in a study of siplizumab effects on memory and regulatory T cells. Repertoires were generated with immunoSEQ multiplex PCR, while TCRdb's copy carries only in-frame clones and drops some. Here the sample spans about 82,000 clones, around 90% being singletons. Source material: Tregs sorted from blood. The receptors come from a human donor in good health. CDR3s include the opening cysteine and the closing phenylalanine or tryptophan. The order of the fields is J gene, D gene, V gene, clone size, CDR3 protein, CDR3 DNA. The D gene is left open where the match is weak. Clone size is given for some rows only: seen once, a few or many times, or a class if the clone is expanded.

TRBJ1-4 | TRBD1 | TRBV7-9 | . | CASSYLGTANEKLFF | TGTGCCAGCAGCTATCTCGGGACAGCTAATGAAAAACTGTTTTTT
TRBJ2-7 | . | TRBV7-2 | . | CASSFLGGGPYEQYF | TGTGCCAGCAGCTTCTTGGGTGGCGGGCCCTACGAGCAGTACTTC
TRBJ2-2 | . | TRBV7-6 | . | CASSTFSGELFF | TGTGCCAGCAGCACCTTCTCCGGGGAGCTGTTTTTT
TRBJ1-2 | . | TRBV11-2 | . | CASKADGRNNYGYTF | TGTGCCAGCAAGGCGGACGGACGCAATAACTATGGCTACACCTTC
TRBJ2-2 | TRBD1 | TRBV4-1 | . | CASSRTGTGVSSIYTGELFF | TGCGCCAGCAGCCGCACGGGGACAGGGGTCTCTTCGATATACACCGGGGAGCTGTTTTTT
TRBJ1-3 | . | TRBV6-1 | . | CASRNSGSGNTIYF | TGTGCCAGCAGAAATTCAGGGTCTGGAAACACCATATATTTT
TRBJ1-1 | TRBD1 | TRBV5-1 | . | CATRQGAETEAFF | TGCGCCACCCGACAGGGGGCGGAAACTGAAGCTTTCTTT
TRBJ1-5 | . | TRBV6-5 | . | CASSLDGVSNQPQHF | TGTGCCAGCAGTTTAGACGGCGTTAGCAATCAGCCCCAGCATTTT
TRBJ1-5 | . | TRBV9 | . | CASSVTYRVNQPQHF | TGTGCCAGCAGCGTAACTTACAGGGTAAATCAGCCCCAGCATTTT
TRBJ1-1 | . | TRBV18 | . | CASSPPGEARNTEAFF | TGTGCCAGCTCACCCCCTGGGGAGGCGAGGAACACTGAAGCTTTCTTT
TRBJ2-3 | . | TRBV29-1 | . | CSVDRPPDTQYF | TGCAGCGTTGATAGGCCTCCAGATACGCAGTATTTT
TRBJ1-4 | . | TRBV7-2 | . | CASSLMRVEGLEKLFF | TGTGCCAGCAGCTTAATGCGAGTCGAAGGGTTGGAAAAACTGTTTTTT
TRBJ1-4 | . | TRBV5-4 | . | CASSLGVSGEKLFF | TGTGCCAGCAGCTTGGGAGTCTCCGGCGAAAAACTGTTTTTT
TRBJ1-6 | . | TRBV13 | . | CASSLDGGRSPLHF | TGTGCCAGCAGCTTAGATGGGGGTCGGTCACCCCTCCACTTT
TRBJ2-7 | TRBD2 | TRBV13 | . | CASTRAGLENEQYF | TGTGCCAGCACCCGAGCGGGACTAGAGAACGAGCAGTACTTC
TRBJ1-3 | TRBD1 | TRBV19 | once | CASTTGGSGNTIYF | TGTGCCAGTACCACAGGGGGCTCTGGAAACACCATATATTTT
TRBJ2-7 | . | TRBV29-1 | once | CSAVGRTRSYEQYF | TGCAGCGCCGTAGGCAGGACACGGTCCTACGAGCAGTACTTC
TRBJ2-1 | . | TRBV2 | . | CASKDVSSYNEQFF | TGTGCCAGCAAAGACGTTAGCTCCTACAATGAGCAGTTCTTC
TRBJ1-1 | . | TRBV27 | few | CASSLGWRNTEAFF | TGTGCCAGCAGTTTGGGTTGGAGAAACACTGAAGCTTTCTTT
TRBJ1-6 | . | TRBV5-1 | . | CASSLGGGPGSPLHF | TGCGCCAGCAGCTTGGGTGGGGGGCCTGGGTCACCCCTCCACTTT
TRBJ1-1 | TRBD1 | TRBV29-1 | . | CSVVPGTANTEAFF | TGCAGCGTTGTTCCCGGGACAGCGAACACTGAAGCTTTCTTT
TRBJ2-1 | . | TRBV18 | . | CASYSNNEQFF | TGTGCCAGCTACAGTAACAATGAGCAGTTCTTC
TRBJ1-3 | . | TRBV6-5 | . | CASSSQRGNTIYF | TGTGCCAGCAGCTCCCAACGTGGAAACACCATATATTTT
TRBJ1-2 | . | TRBV28 | . | CAIRTALRHGYTF | TGTGCCATCAGGACAGCACTGCGACATGGCTACACCTTC
TRBJ2-4 | . | TRBV5-1 | . | CASAASGLLAKNIQYF | TGCGCCAGCGCCGCTTCGGGGCTTCTAGCCAAAAACATTCAGTACTTC
TRBJ2-5 | . | TRBV2 | . | CASILSPTRGETQYF | TGTGCCAGCATCCTATCGCCAACTCGGGGAGAGACCCAGTACTTC
TRBJ1-4 | . | TRBV19 | . | CASSPQWGEKLFF | TGTGCCAGTAGTCCTCAATGGGGGGAAAAACTGTTTTTT
TRBJ2-2 | . | TRBV28 | . | CASSLGRGPHTGELFF | TGTGCCAGCAGTTTGGGCAGGGGTCCCCACACCGGGGAGCTGTTTTTT
TRBJ2-1 | . | TRBV29-1 | . | CSVWVPGNEQFF | TGCAGCGTTTGGGTACCAGGCAATGAGCAGTTCTTC
TRBJ1-3 | TRBD1 | TRBV30 | once | CAWSPGQGPQGGNTIYF | TGTGCCTGGAGTCCGGGACAGGGGCCCCAGGGGGGAAACACCATATATTTT
TRBJ2-3 | . | TRBV4-1 | once | CASSQGIADTQYF | TGCGCCAGCAGCCAAGGAATAGCAGATACGCAGTATTTT
TRBJ1-5 | . | TRBV28 | . | CASSLTGFSNQPQHF | TGTGCCAGCAGTTTAACAGGGTTTAGCAATCAGCCCCAGCATTTT
TRBJ2-1 | TRBD1 | TRBV5-1 | . | CASSTLRGFGLDEQFF | TGCGCCAGCAGTACCCTCAGGGGGTTTGGGCTCGATGAGCAGTTCTTC
TRBJ2-7 | . | TRBV5-6 | . | CASSLLQTTYEQYF | TGTGCCAGCAGCTTGTTACAGACAACCTACGAGCAGTACTTC
TRBJ2-2 | . | TRBV11-2 | . | CASSWVRSGELFF | TGTGCCAGCAGCTGGGTACGGTCCGGGGAGCTGTTTTTT
TRBJ1-1 | . | TRBV14 | . | CASSQGRLTVNTEAFF | TGTGCCAGCAGCCAAGGTAGGCTAACAGTGAACACTGAAGCTTTCTTT
TRBJ1-2 | . | TRBV6-1 | . | CASKVLYGYTF | TGTGCCAGCAAGGTCTTATATGGCTACACCTTC
TRBJ2-7 | TRBD2 | TRBV30 | . | CAWKKGAGGAREQYF | TGTGCCTGGAAAAAGGGGGCGGGGGGGGCCCGAGAGCAGTACTTC
TRBJ2-1 | . | TRBV11-3 | . | CASSFAPSREQFF | TGTGCCAGCAGCTTTGCCCCCTCAAGGGAGCAGTTCTTC
TRBJ1-3 | . | TRBV19 | . | CASSLRESPLDSGNTIYF | TGTGCCAGTAGTTTACGGGAGTCGCCTTTGGACTCTGGAAACACCATATATTTT
TRBJ2-2 | TRBD1 | TRBV5-1 | . | CASSSRDRGRGELFF | TGCGCCAGCAGCTCCCGGGACAGGGGCCGCGGGGAGCTGTTTTTT
TRBJ2-5 | . | TRBV7-9 | . | CASSLATSGPETQYF | TGTGCCAGCAGCTTGGCTACATCTGGGCCAGAGACCCAGTACTTC
TRBJ1-2 | . | TRBV19 | once | CASRPPGSYYGYTF | TGTGCCAGTAGGCCCCCAGGCAGTTACTATGGCTACACCTTC
TRBJ1-3 | . | TRBV4-1 | once | CASSQAGRPEPAGNTIYF | TGCGCCAGCAGCCAAGCCGGGAGACCAGAACCTGCTGGAAACACCATATATTTT
TRBJ1-5 | . | TRBV27 | . | CASSLFGRRKDQPQHF | TGTGCCAGCAGTTTATTTGGGCGTAGAAAGGATCAGCCCCAGCATTTT
TRBJ1-3 | TRBD1 | TRBV2 | . | CASSRQGPGNTIYF | TGTGCCAGCAGCCGACAGGGCCCTGGAAACACCATATATTTT
TRBJ2-1 | TRBD2 | TRBV4-1 | . | CASSQGSGEGYNEQFF | TGCGCCAGCAGCCAAGGGTCTGGGGAGGGGTACAATGAGCAGTTCTTC
TRBJ1-6 | TRBD1 | TRBV2 | . | CASKQGESPLHF | TGTGCCAGCAAACAGGGGGAGTCACCCCTCCACTTT
TRBJ1-2 | . | TRBV10-3 | . | CATAGVAGFGGYTF | TGTGCCACAGCAGGGGTCGCCGGGTTCGGTGGCTACACCTTC
TRBJ2-2 | . | TRBV18 | . | CASSPRLRGENTGELFF | TGTGCCAGCTCACCACGTCTCAGGGGGGAGAACACCGGGGAGCTGTTTTTT
TRBJ1-5 | . | TRBV28 | . | CASSLGSRGAQPQHF | TGTGCCAGCAGTTTAGGATCCAGGGGTGCCCAGCCCCAGCATTTT
TRBJ2-7 | . | TRBV7-9 | . | CASSPQGLGEQYF | TGTGCCAGCAGTCCTCAGGGTTTAGGCGAGCAGTACTTC
TRBJ2-5 | . | TRBV5-1 | . | CASSLVLETQYF | TGCGCCAGCAGCTTGGTACTGGAGACCCAGTACTTC
TRBJ1-2 | . | TRBV19 | . | CASSIIPNYGYTF | TGTGCCAGTAGTATCATCCCTAACTATGGCTACACCTTC